The 27 T cell receptor beta chains below all came from one sample that was sequenced in a study of cytomegalovirus exposure and HLA in healthy donors. Sequencing was performed with immunoSEQ multiplex PCR; in TCRdb, only in-frame clones are kept and a portion is missing. The sample yields 70,000 or so clones, 94% seen once. Source material: PBMCs. These receptors all stem from a man aged 18-30 years in good health and CMV-seropositive.

The chain joins TRBV4-1 to TRBJ2-6, with D maybe TRBD1 (5 bases). CDR3 length: 15 amino acids. V gave up 2 bases and J gave up 2 bases, with 7 bases separating them. CDR1 is MGHRA and CDR2 is YSYEKL in the germline V gene. The CDR3 is CASSQLTAGANVLTF. The CDR3 nucleotides are TGCGCCAGCAGCCAACTGACAGCTGGGGCCAACGTCCTGACTTTC.

CDR3 DNA sequence: TGTGCCTGGAGCCGGGACAGGGAACTCTACGAGCAGTACTTC. Protein product: CAWSRDRELYEQYF. The chain combines TRBV30 with TRBJ2-7; 9 bases match TRBD1. Germline CDR1 GTSNPN, CDR2 SVGIG (reference sequence). J gave up 3 bases and V 3 bases, and 6 bases lay outside the gene matches. CDR3 length: 14 residues.

V usage is TRBV7-6 and J usage is TRBJ1-4; the D is unclear. Trimming removed 1 base from V and 1 base from J, with 7 bases in between. This CDR3 spans 15 amino acids. Germline values: CDR1 SGHVS, CDR2 FNYEAQ. The CDR3 sequence is CASSLGRGTNEKLFF. CDR3 sequence (DNA): TGTGCCAGCAGCTTAGGGCGGGGAACTAATGAAAAACTGTTTTTT.

The chain joins TRBV14 to TRBJ2-7, with a tentative D call TRBD2 (6 bases). The V gene lost 4 bases and the J gene lost 2 bases, with 18 bases spanning the gap. The CDR3 length is 16 residues. CDR1 is SGHDN, CDR2 FVKESK, per germline. The CDR3 DNA sequence: TGTGCCAGCAGCCCCGGACCCATTGGGGGGACCTACGAGCAGTACTTC. Its translation: CASSPGPIGGTYEQYF.

The chain links TRBV6-1 to TRBJ2-7; TRBD2 agrees at 11 bases. Germline V lookup: CDR1 MNHNS, CDR2 SASEGT. V was clipped by 5 bases and J by 2 bases; unmatched bases: 5. This CDR3 has 15 residues. This CDR3 is CASSKGTSGPYEQYF. CDR3 bases: TGTGCCAGCAGTAAAGGGACTAGCGGTCCCTACGAGCAGTACTTC.

This clone was detected only a few times. The V call is TRBV30, the J call TRBJ1-1; D unclear. CDR3 length: 14 residues. Trimming removed 3 bases at V and 1 base at J, with 12 bases between. In germline, CDR1 is GTSNPN, CDR2 SVGIG (reference sequence). The CDR3 sequence is CAWSLVRGNTEAFF. The CDR3 nucleotides read TGTGCCTGGAGCCTCGTCCGGGGGAACACTGAAGCTTTCTTT.

The V gene is TRBV27, the J gene TRBJ2-1, with 7 bases matching TRBD2. CDR3 length: 16 residues. The V and J ends lost 3 bases and 4 bases, in that order; junction bases with no gene match: 9. Germline values: CDR1 MNHEY, CDR2 SMNVEV (reference sequence). CDR3 sequence: CASSLGGRVLYNEQFF. The CDR3 DNA reads TGTGCCAGCAGTTTGGGCGGGAGAGTATTATACAATGAGCAGTTCTTC.

The CDR3 reads CASSRGLAGSTGELFF. The CDR3 region has the DNA TGCGCCAGCAGCAGGGGACTAGCGGGAAGCACCGGGGAGCTGTTTTTT. This sequence joins TRBV4-1 and TRBJ2-2, with 13 bases fitting TRBD2. The ends lost 5 bases at V and 4 bases at J; junction bases unmatched: 4. The germline V gene encodes CDR1 MGHRA and CDR2 YSYEKL. The CDR3 is made up of 16 amino acids.

The chain combines TRBV11-2 with TRBJ2-3; weak D call: TRBD2 (6 bases). The V and J ends lost 5 bases and 1 base respectively, with 19 bases between them. Germline CDR1 SGHAT, CDR2 FQNNGV. CDR3 size: 17 residues. Here the CDR3 reads CASSIGTYLVGTDTQYF. The DNA for the CDR3 is TGTGCCAGCAGCATCGGGACTTATCTTGTGGGCACAGATACGCAGTATTTT.

The V and J genes are TRBV10-3 and TRBJ1-1, with unresolved D. The CDR3 length is 16 residues. V shed 6 bases and J shed 8 bases, with 25 bases lying between them. From germline, CDR1 is ENHRY and CDR2 SYGVKD. The CDR3 nucleotides read TGTGCCATCAGCACCGCGGGTGGGGTACGTAGGGCCGAAGCTTTCTTT. It specifies CAISTAGGVRRAEAFF.

In its sample, this clone was seen once. The V gene is TRBV10-1, the J gene TRBJ2-2, with 11 nucleotides matching TRBD2. The germline CDR1 and CDR2 sequences are WNHNN and SYGVQD (reference sequence). The CDR3 contains 19 residues. V lost 10 bases, J lost 3 bases, and 19 bases stayed unmatched. CDR3 DNA: TGCGCCACCATGCCGGGACTAGCGGAAGGAGTCCTCTACACCGGGGAGCTGTTTTTT. It translates to CATMPGLAEGVLYTGELFF.

As regards this clone: This specimen includes other DNA sequences encoding the same CDR3. The chain employs TRBV30 and TRBJ2-7, with 9 bases fitting TRBD1. CDR3 length equals 14 residues. The ends lost 3 bases at V and 2 bases at J; junction bases unmatched: 5. CDR1 and CDR2 from the germline V gene are GTSNPN and SVGIG (reference sequence). As DNA, the CDR3 is TGTGCCTGGAGCCCGGGACAGGGAGCCTACGAGCAGTACTTC. As protein: CAWSPGQGAYEQYF.

This chain links TRBV28 with TRBJ2-4, with a tentative D call TRBD1 (6 bases). The V gene's germline CDR1 is MDHEN and CDR2 SYDVKM. The CDR3 sequence is 13 residues long. The V end lost 10 bases, the J end lost 2 bases, and 12 bases lay between the germline ends. The CDR3 bases are TGTGCCACCGTTGACAGGTCCAAAAACATTCAGTACTTC. Amino acid sequence: CATVDRSKNIQYF.

This clone occurred a few times. The chain couples TRBV5-1 to TRBJ2-3; 7 bases align to TRBD1. The length of the CDR3 is 14 residues. V lost 5 bases, J lost 4 bases, and 7 bases stayed unmatched. Germline-derived CDR1 and CDR2 are SGHRS and YFSETQ. CDR3: CASSRDSISDTQYF. As DNA, the CDR3 is TGCGCCAGCAGTCGGGACAGCATATCAGATACGCAGTATTTT.

V usage is TRBV4-1 and J usage is TRBJ2-3; D perhaps matches TRBD1 (6 bases). The V and J ends lost 1 base and 6 bases respectively, with 11 bases between them. From germline, CDR1 is MGHRA and CDR2 YSYEKL. CDR3 length: 14 amino acids. The CDR3 DNA is TGCGCCAGCAGCCAAGTAGGGGGTCGGGATACGCAGTATTTT. Translation: CASSQVGGRDTQYF.

This clone was observed a single time. This sequence joins TRBV5-1 and TRBJ2-1, with 16 bases that match TRBD2. The CDR3 contains 18 residues. With V trimmed by 2 bases and J by 4 bases, 6 bases remained unmatched. The germline V gene has CDR1 SGHRS and CDR2 YFSETQ. This chain's CDR3 is CASSLSGLAGGIYNEQFF. Here the CDR3 DNA reads TGCGCCAGCAGCTTATCGGGACTAGCGGGAGGGATATACAATGAGCAGTTCTTC.

This clone showed up many times. The chain carries TRBV20-1 and TRBJ2-2; D is uncertain. The CDR3 has 11 amino acids. CDR1 and CDR2 (germline): DFQATT, SNEGSKA (reference sequence). V lost 5 bases and J 9 bases, leaving 10 bases between the germline ends. This CDR3 is CSADHDRELFF. In DNA form, the CDR3 reads TGCAGTGCTGATCATGACAGGGAGCTGTTTTTT.

The chain employs TRBV2 and TRBJ2-1; TRBD2 might be the D (7 bases). There are 14 residues in the CDR3. Per the germline V gene, CDR1 is SNHLY and CDR2 is FYNNEI. CDR3 sequence (DNA): TGTGCAGGGGGGGGCGGTAGCTCCTACAATGAGCAGTTCTTC. Translating it yields CAGGGGSSYNEQFF.

This chain links TRBV5-1 with TRBJ1-2, with D tentatively TRBD1 (6 bases). V lost 0 bases and J lost 4, with 13 bases in between. Germline CDR1 SGHRS, CDR2 YFSETQ. The CDR3 consists of 15 residues. CDR3 coding DNA: TGCGCCAGCAGCTTGGAATCGGGGGGCGGCTATGGCTACACCTTC. Amino acid sequence: CASSLESGGGYGYTF. Drawing the rest from reference TRBV5-1 and TRBJ1-2, the complete variable domain is KAGVTQTPRYLIKTRGQQVTLSCSPISGHRSVSWYQQTPGQGLQFLFEYFSETQRNKGNFPGRFSGRQFSNSRSEMNVSTLELGDSALYLCASSLESGGGYGYTFGSGTRLTVV.

This chain joins TRBV7-2 and TRBJ2-7, with TRBD1 as a possible D gene (6 bases). The V and J ends lost 3 bases and 0 bases respectively, with 12 bases between them. Germline CDR1 reads SGHTA; CDR2 reads FQGNSA. The CDR3 sequence is 15 residues long. The CDR3 sequence is CASSFTGPVSYEQYF. The CDR3 bases are TGTGCCAGCAGCTTTACAGGGCCGGTCTCCTACGAGCAGTACTTC.

The chain carries TRBV7-9 and TRBJ2-1; D gene uncertain. CDR3 length: 16 amino acids. The germline CDR1 and CDR2 sequences are SEHNR and FQNEAQ (reference sequence). Trimming removed 5 bases at V and 8 bases at J, with 22 bases between. As DNA, the CDR3 is TGTGCCAGCAGCCCCCGACCTAGTTCCGCCCAGCATGAGCAGTTCTTC. Its protein is CASSPRPSSAQHEQFF.

The V and J genes are TRBV28 and TRBJ1-2, with TRBD1 matching 7 bases. The CDR3 sequence is 13 residues long. Germline V gene data show CDR1 as MDHEN and CDR2 as SYDVKM. V trimming: 5 bases; J trimming: 5 bases; junction bases outside the gene matches: 5. CDR3 coding DNA: TGTGCCAGCAGTGTACAGGGGCATTATGGCTACACCTTC. It yields the protein CASSVQGHYGYTF.

This chain connects TRBV11-2 to TRBJ2-7, with 10 bases aligning to TRBD2. The germline gives CDR1 SGHAT, CDR2 FQNNGV. Germline trimming cut 6 bases from V and 3 bases from J; bases unmatched to any gene: 8. The CDR3 loop spans 15 amino acids. This chain's CDR3 is CASRPSGRARYEQYF. The CDR3 region has the DNA TGTGCCAGCAGACCCAGCGGGAGGGCCCGCTACGAGCAGTACTTC. Combining the CDR3 with reference TRBV11-2 and TRBJ2-7 gives the whole variable domain EAGVAQSPRYKIIEKRQSVAFWCNPISGHATLYWYQQILGQGPKLLIQFQNNGVVDDSQLPKDRFSAERLKGVDSTLKIQPAKLEDSAVYLCASRPSGRARYEQYFGPGTRLTVT.

The V and J genes are TRBV7-8 and TRBJ1-5; unclear D gene. Germline V gene data show CDR1 as SGHVS and CDR2 as FQNEAQ. The length of the CDR3 is 17 residues. V lost 0 bases to trimming and J lost 0 bases, with 12 bases between them. The CDR3 loop is CASSLAFSGGSNQPQHF. The DNA of the CDR3 is TGTGCCAGCAGCTTAGCTTTTTCAGGTGGTAGCAATCAGCCCCAGCATTTT.

The V call is TRBV7-9, the J call TRBJ2-1; the D gene is possibly TRBD2 (6 bases). The V end was cut by 11 bases, the J end by 6 bases, with 14 bases between. This CDR3 region has 12 residues. From germline, CDR1 is SEHNR and CDR2 FQNEAQ (reference sequence). Here the CDR3 reads CAAGRDINEQFF. CDR3 sequence (DNA): TGTGCCGCGGGGCGGGATATCAATGAGCAGTTCTTC.

V and J are TRBV7-9 and TRBJ1-5; D is perhaps TRBD1 (5 bases). The CDR3 runs to 17 residues. Germline-derived CDR1 and CDR2 are SEHNR and FQNEAQ (reference sequence). V was cut by 5 bases and J by 0 bases, with 17 bases left in between. Here the CDR3 reads CASSDIYDSDSNQPQHF. The CDR3 DNA is TGTGCCAGCAGCGATATCTACGACAGTGATAGCAATCAGCCCCAGCATTTT.

This chain links TRBV11-3 with TRBJ2-5; 8 bases map to TRBD2. CDR1 and CDR2 (germline): SGHNT, YENEEA. Trimming at V came to 5 bases and at J to 2 bases, leaving 10 bases not matched to a gene. This CDR3 region has 16 residues. CDR3 residues: CASSQTGTRLQETQYF. CDR3 nucleotides: TGTGCCAGCAGCCAAACAGGGACTAGGTTACAAGAGACCCAGTACTTC.